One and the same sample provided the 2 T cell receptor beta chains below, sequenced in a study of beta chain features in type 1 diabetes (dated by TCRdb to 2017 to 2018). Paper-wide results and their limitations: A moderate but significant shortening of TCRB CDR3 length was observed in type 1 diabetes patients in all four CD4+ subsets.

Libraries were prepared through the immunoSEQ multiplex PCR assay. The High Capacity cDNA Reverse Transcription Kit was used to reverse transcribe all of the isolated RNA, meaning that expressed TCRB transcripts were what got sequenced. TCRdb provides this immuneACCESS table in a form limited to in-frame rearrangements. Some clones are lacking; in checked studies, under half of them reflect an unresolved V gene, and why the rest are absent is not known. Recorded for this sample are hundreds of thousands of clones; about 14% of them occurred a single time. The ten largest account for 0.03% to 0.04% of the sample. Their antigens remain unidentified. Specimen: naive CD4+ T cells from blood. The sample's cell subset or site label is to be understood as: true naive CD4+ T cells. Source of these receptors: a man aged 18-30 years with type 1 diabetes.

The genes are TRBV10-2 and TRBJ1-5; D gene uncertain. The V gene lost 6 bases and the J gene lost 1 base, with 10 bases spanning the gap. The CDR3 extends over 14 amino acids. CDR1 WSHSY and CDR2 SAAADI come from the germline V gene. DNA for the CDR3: TGCGCCAGCAGGCCCCCGGCGAGCAATCAGCCCCAGCATTTT. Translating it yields CASRPPASNQPQHF.

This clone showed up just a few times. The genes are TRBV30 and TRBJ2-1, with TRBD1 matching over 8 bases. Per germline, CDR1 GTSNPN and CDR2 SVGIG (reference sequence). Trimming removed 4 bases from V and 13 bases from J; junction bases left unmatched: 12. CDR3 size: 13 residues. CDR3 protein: CAWNSVSTGAQFF. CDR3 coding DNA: TGTGCCTGGAACTCCGTATCGACAGGGGCCCAGTTCTTC.